The 25 T cell receptor beta chains below were found in one sample sequenced in a study of T cells in Graves' hyperthyroidism and ophthalmopathy. Amplification of TCR beta CDR3 regions was performed using RNA transcripts as template. The primer set for the first-round RT-PCR of the TCR CDR3 was HTBI. One entry per CDR3 protein, called by TCRdb with MiXCR from the multiplex PCR reads. The sample holds approximately 510,000 distinct CDR3 sequences; 20% to 25% are singletons and the top ten take 26%. Sequencing was performed on blood. The receptors originated from a man aged 18-30 years with Graves' hyperthyroidism.

This clonotype was detected ten times or more. The chain employs TRBV5-1 and TRBJ2-7; D is ambiguous. V was cut by 5 bases and J by 0 bases, with 9 bases left in between. Germline values: CDR1 SGHRS, CDR2 YFSETQ. This CDR3 region has 13 residues. CDR3 DNA: TGCGCCAGCAGGGCCGATAACTCCTACGAGCAGTACTTC. Protein sequence: CASRADNSYEQYF.

This clonotype has only a few counts. The V call is TRBV6-1, the J call TRBJ1-2, with 9 bases that match TRBD1. The CDR3 has 16 amino acids. J was trimmed by 8 bases and V by 6 bases; bases with no gene match: 16. Germline V gives CDR1 MNHNS, CDR2 SASEGT. The DNA of the CDR3 is TGTGCCAGCAGAAGACGCCGGGACAGGGTTACGTTAGGCTACACCTTC. Residues: CASRRRRDRVTLGYTF.

This clonotype has at least ten counts. The chain has TRBV19 and TRBJ2-7; tentatively, D is TRBD2 (5 bases). The V and J ends lost 5 bases and 5 bases respectively, with 13 bases between them. This CDR3 is 13 amino acids long. Germline CDR1 is LNHDA and CDR2 is SQIVND (reference sequence). CDR3 sequence reads: CASSFRSGDEQYF. The CDR3 DNA is TGTGCCAGTAGTTTCCGATCCGGGGACGAGCAGTACTTC.

V usage is TRBV30 and J usage is TRBJ1-2, with D uncertain. Trimming cost V 4 bases and J 1 base, with 16 bases left between them. This CDR3 spans 15 amino acids. Germline-derived CDR1 and CDR2 are GTSNPN and SVGIG (reference sequence). CDR3 residues: CAWIGDLDGNYGYTF. For the CDR3, the DNA is TGTGCCTGGATCGGGGATCTGGACGGTAACTATGGCTACACCTTC.

The chain couples TRBV6-1 to TRBJ2-5; 7 bases fit TRBD1. The J segment lost 2 bases and the V segment lost 8 bases, leaving 8 bases of the junction unmatched. Germline V lookup: CDR1 MNHNS, CDR2 SASEGT. The CDR3 covers 14 residues. CDR3 protein: CASGLDRSQETQYF. In nucleotides, the CDR3 is TGTGCCAGCGGCCTGGACAGGAGTCAAGAGACCCAGTACTTC.

This clonotype appeared many times. The chain employs TRBV19 and TRBJ2-2; 7 nucleotides match TRBD1. Germline V lookup: CDR1 LNHDA, CDR2 SQIVND (reference sequence). The CDR3 loop spans 15 amino acids. V dropped 4 bases and J dropped 4; count of bases not matched to a gene: 6. The CDR3 spells CASSTTGYGTGELFF. The CDR3 region has the DNA TGTGCCAGTAGTACGACAGGGTACGGCACCGGGGAGCTGTTTTTT. Based on the CDR3 plus reference TRBV19 and TRBJ2-2, the full variable domain is DGGITQSPKYLFRKEGQNVTLSCEQNLNHDAMYWYRQDPGQGLRLIYYSQIVNDFQKGDIAEGYSVSREKKESFPLTVTSAQKNPTAFYLCASSTTGYGTGELFFGEGSRLTVL.

This clonotype was picked up many times. The V and J genes are TRBV5-1 and TRBJ2-2; maybe TRBD1 (8 bases). Germline V gives CDR1 SGHRS, CDR2 YFSETQ. Trimming cost V 4 bases and J 0 bases, with 22 bases left between them. CDR3 size: 19 residues. As DNA, the CDR3 is TGCGCCAGCAGCCCAGCGGGACAGGACCTCTACGCGAACACCGGGGAGCTGTTTTTT. Protein product: CASSPAGQDLYANTGELFF.

This clonotype was counted at least ten times. The chain links TRBV9 to TRBJ2-5, with 7 bases identical to TRBD1. The CDR3 is made up of 15 amino acids. V lost 3 bases to trimming and J lost 5 bases; unmatched junction nucleotides: 10. CDR1 is SGDLS and CDR2 is YYNGEE in the germline V gene. The CDR3 spells CASSATGATWETQYF. CDR3 bases: TGTGCCAGCAGCGCAACAGGGGCGACTTGGGAGACCCAGTACTTC. Using reference TRBV9 and TRBJ2-5 for the parts outside the CDR3, the full variable domain is DSGVTQTPKHLITATGQRVTLRCSPRSGDLSVYWYQQSLDQGLQFLIQYYNGEERAKGNILERFSAQQFPDLHSELNLSSLELGDSALYFCASSATGATWETQYFGPGTRLLVL.

This clonotype came up many times. V is TRBV6-5 and J is TRBJ1-2; D uncertain. The length of the CDR3 is 13 residues. The germline V gene encodes CDR1 MNHEY and CDR2 SVGAGI. Trimming shortened V by 6 bases and J by 2 bases, and 10 bases separated the two germline ends. The CDR3 spells CASSGTANYGYTF. CDR3 bases: TGTGCCAGCAGCGGTACAGCGAACTATGGCTACACCTTC.

At least ten counts were recorded for this clonotype. The chain is built from TRBV2 and TRBJ2-2, with 8 nucleotides matching TRBD1. V trimming: 3 bases; J trimming: 5 bases; junction bases outside the gene matches: 8. CDR3 size: 16 residues. CDR1 and CDR2 (germline): SNHLY, FYNNEI. The CDR3 sequence is CASSDDDRGLTGELFF. CDR3 nucleotide sequence: TGTGCCAGCAGTGACGACGACAGGGGTCTTACCGGGGAGCTGTTTTTT.

This clonotype came up a few times. The chain combines TRBV7-3 with TRBJ2-6, with a possible D match to TRBD1 (5 bases). The CDR3 runs to 15 residues. Germline CDR1 and CDR2: SGHTA and FQGTGA. Trimming cost V 9 bases and J 0 bases, with 12 bases left between them. The CDR3 DNA sequence: TGTGCCAGTTCCCGTGGGGCCTCTGGGGCCAACGTCCTGACTTTC. This encodes CASSRGASGANVLTF.

V is TRBV7-2 and J is TRBJ1-2; 7 bases fit TRBD1. Per germline, CDR1 SGHTA and CDR2 FQGNSA. The CDR3 is 17 amino acids. With 1 base clipped from V and 13 bases from J, the junction kept 21 bases outside the gene matches. The CDR3 region is CASSLGPGQPHRLAITF. The CDR3 nucleotides read TGTGCCAGCAGCTTAGGGCCGGGACAGCCTCATCGACTTGCTATCACCTTC. The whole variable domain, remainder taken from reference TRBV7-2 and TRBJ1-2, is GAGVSQSPSNKVTEKGKDVELRCDPISGHTALYWYRQSLGQGLEFLIYFQGNSAPDKSGLPSDRFSAERTGGSVSTLTIQRTQQEDSAVYLCASSLGPGQPHRLAITFGSGTRLTVV.

This clonotype was observed at least ten times. The chain combines TRBV11-2 with TRBJ2-5, with D perhaps matching TRBD2 (6 bases). This CDR3 is built from 15 residues. Germline lookup yields CDR1 SGHAT and CDR2 FQNNGV. Trimming left V 5 bases short and J 5 bases short, with 18 bases between. In DNA form, the CDR3 reads TGTGCCAGCAGCCCGCTCGCCGGGACTTACGAGACCCAGTACTTC. Protein: CASSPLAGTYETQYF.

This rearrangement joins TRBV9 to TRBJ2-6; TRBD1 matches at 7 bases. The J segment lost 0 bases and the V segment lost 3 bases, leaving 6 bases of the junction unmatched. This CDR3 is built from 17 residues. Per germline, CDR1 SGDLS and CDR2 YYNGEE. The CDR3 bases are TGTGCCAGCAGCGACCGGGACAGAGGCTCTGGGGCCAACGTCCTGACTTTC. The encoded protein is CASSDRDRGSGANVLTF.

This chain joins TRBV27 and TRBJ2-4; TRBD2 matches at 8 bases. Germline CDR1 and CDR2: MNHEY and SMNVEV (reference sequence). CDR3 length equals 10 residues. V shed 9 bases, J shed 14 bases, and the junction held 6 bases outside the gene matches. In DNA form, the CDR3 reads TGTGCCAGTTGGGGGACTAGAAAGTACTTC. Translation: CASWGTRKYF.

There are many counts of this clonotype. The genes are TRBV6-5 and TRBJ1-2; D ambiguous. The CDR3 spans 14 residues. V was clipped by 0 bases and J by 4 bases, with 9 bases between them. Germline CDR1 is MNHEY and CDR2 is SVGAGI. CDR3 DNA: TGTGCCAGCAGTTACTCGCCCAGAGCCTATGGCTACACCTTC. Encoded protein: CASSYSPRAYGYTF.

This clonotype was detected once. V usage is TRBV28 and J usage is TRBJ2-7, with D maybe TRBD2 (5 bases). This CDR3 has 15 amino acids. Per the germline V gene, CDR1 is MDHEN and CDR2 is SYDVKM. The germline V and J ends were trimmed by 3 bases and 1 base, with 13 bases remaining between them. CDR3 amino acids: CASSLSLRGSYEQYF. CDR3 bases: TGTGCCAGCAGTTTGAGTCTTCGGGGTTCCTACGAGCAGTACTTC.

V gene TRBV12-3 or TRBV12-4 combines with J gene TRBJ1-1, with 10 nucleotides matching TRBD1. The CDR3 is made up of 17 amino acids. J gave up 4 bases and V 8 bases, and 16 bases lay outside the gene matches. The CDR3 bases are TGTGCCAGCGGCCGAATGACCGGGACAGGGGCGGGCACTGAAGCTTTCTTT. This translates into CASGRMTGTGAGTEAFF.

The rearrangement joins TRBV11-2 to TRBJ2-7, with 11 bases lining up with TRBD2. Looked up from germline, CDR1 is SGHAT and CDR2 is FQNNGV. Trimming at V came to 3 bases and at J to 2 bases, leaving 6 bases not matched to a gene. The CDR3 loop spans 16 amino acids. The CDR3 DNA sequence: TGTGCCAGCAGCTTTCTAGCGGGAGGTATTGCCTACGAGCAGTACTTC. It translates to CASSFLAGGIAYEQYF.

The chain has TRBV5-1 and TRBJ2-7, with a tentative D call TRBD1 (5 bases). With 2 bases removed from V and 3 bases from J, the gap between germline ends came to 18 bases. The CDR3 extends over 16 amino acids. Germline V gene lookup returns CDR1 SGHRS and CDR2 YFSETQ. CDR3 nucleotides: TGCGCCAGCAGCTTAGGAGCACCAGGGAACAACTACGAGCAGTACTTC. Protein sequence: CASSLGAPGNNYEQYF.

This clonotype occurred many times. This sequence joins TRBV28 and TRBJ1-1; no clear D. CDR1 and CDR2 from the germline V gene are MDHEN and SYDVKM. The CDR3 is 11 amino acids. CDR3 sequence (DNA): TGTGGAGTCGGGGAGAACACTGAAGCTTTCTTT. It translates to CGVGENTEAFF.

There are many counts of this clonotype. V and J are TRBV19 and TRBJ1-1, with a possible D match to TRBD1 (5 bases). CDR3 length equals 13 residues. In germline, CDR1 is LNHDA, CDR2 SQIVND (reference sequence). The V end was cut by 9 bases, the J end by 3 bases, with 14 bases between. The chain's CDR3 is CASRDSWDTEAFF. The CDR3 DNA follows: TGTGCCAGCCGAGACAGCTGGGACACTGAAGCTTTCTTT.

The chain has TRBV19 and TRBJ1-5; D gene unclear. Trimming shortened V by 6 bases and J by 5 bases, and 11 bases separated the two germline ends. The CDR3 extends over 13 amino acids. From germline, CDR1 is LNHDA and CDR2 SQIVND (reference sequence). The CDR3 DNA sequence: TGTGCCAGTAGCCCTGGGTGGGATCAGCCCCAGCATTTT. It specifies CASSPGWDQPQHF.

In this sample, this clonotype turned up a few times. The chain combines TRBV6-5 with TRBJ1-2; perhaps TRBD1 as D (6 bases). The germline CDR1 and CDR2 sequences are MNHEY and SVGAGI. V was trimmed by 4 bases and J by 4 bases, leaving 19 bases between them. This CDR3 contains 16 residues. The CDR3 here is CASSSDLGAELYGYTF. The CDR3 coding sequence is TGTGCCAGCAGTTCCGATTTGGGGGCGGAACTCTATGGCTACACCTTC.

The chain is built from TRBV7-2 and TRBJ2-5; D ambiguous. This CDR3 region has 15 residues. The germline V gene encodes CDR1 SGHTA and CDR2 FQGNSA. The V end was cut by 1 base, the J end by 5 bases, with 14 bases between. The chain's CDR3 is CASSLVWRNRETQYF. DNA of the CDR3: TGTGCCAGCAGCTTAGTATGGCGGAACCGGGAGACCCAGTACTTC.